The TCR beta chain under discussion was sequenced for a study of beta chain features in type 1 diabetes. Study-wide points: Patients with Type 1 diabetes showed moderately but significantly shorter TCRB CDR3s in all four CD4+ subsets. Insertions at VDJ junctions were less frequent in type 1 diabetes patients. These patients also deleted more nucleotides at the same junctions. Patients' naive, central memory and Treg TCRB repertoires seemed closer to one another than those of healthy donors.

The CDR3 is made up of 14 amino acids. V was clipped by 2 bases and J by 2 bases; unmatched bases: 1. The germline V gene encodes CDR1 SQVTM and CDR2 ANQGSEA. Expressed TCRB transcripts got sequenced, as all isolated RNA was reverse transcribed. Repertoires were generated with immunoSEQ multiplex PCR, while TCRdb's copy carries only in-frame clones and drops some. The profile covers about 260,000 clones, with 55% to 70% appearing a single time and approximately 0.053% taken by the ten largest. A single count supports this clone. The antigen is not known. The chain is built from TRBV29-1 and TRBJ2-7, with 12 bases lining up with TRBD2. The receptor comes from a man in his thirties or forties in good health. The material sequenced was naive CD4+ T cells from blood. CDR3 in amino acids: CSVELAGGPYEQYF. The CDR3 DNA is TGCAGCGTTGAACTAGCGGGAGGGCCCTACGAGCAGTACTTC.